What follows describes a single TCR beta chain. This sample stems from a study of T cell repertoires in cytomegalovirus infection. One entry per CDR3 protein, called by TCRdb with MiXCR from the reads. This sample has about 360,000 distinct CDR3 sequences, with less than 20% found just once. The V end was cut by 6 bases, the J end by 15 bases, with 6 bases between. This CDR3 comprises 8 residues. Germline V CDR1 and CDR2: MNHGY, SVAAGI. The chain carries TRBV6-9 and TRBJ1-5; no clear D. The sequenced sample consisted of PBMCs. This sequence originates from a human donor in good health (CMV status not recorded). Some clones in this sample may be carry-over from other donors' samples. For the CDR3, the DNA is TGTGCCAGCAGGGTTAGGCATTTT. This gives the protein CASRVRHF.